The TCR beta chain described here comes from a study of identical twins. Whole-study results and caveats: It was cross-sectional statistical analysis, not following the same donors, that the conclusions relied on.

Through template switching, a universal primer site was introduced, and the cDNA contained unique molecular identifiers. TCRdb reprocessed the 5' RACE reads via MiXCR and lists one record per CDR3 protein. The table lists roughly 700,000 distinct CDR3 sequences, around 8.3% of them singletons, with roughly 0.97% in the top ten. Note on this clonotype: Its antigen is not known.

The length of the CDR3 is 19 residues. Per the germline V gene, CDR1 is KGHDR and CDR2 is SFDVKD. V dropped 0 bases and J dropped 6 bases, with 22 bases sitting between them. Donors uniformly comprised healthy Caucasians. The same data also contributed to another study, on yellow fever vaccine responses in identical twins. That source adds: Twins' vaccine T cell response reportedly gave the appearance of partial convergence and partial personalization.

The chain uses TRBV24-1 and TRBJ2-2; weak D call: TRBD2 (5 bases). The sequence was collected from a young woman in good health. The sample comprised PBMCs. The CDR3 DNA reads TGTGCCACCAGTGATTTGTCCTTCCCCGGGATGGTGAGAGCCGGGGAGCTGTTTTTT. This sequence encodes CATSDLSFPGMVRAGELFF.